These 14 T cell receptor beta chains share one sample of origin, sequenced in a study of regulatory T cells in long-lasting Graves disease. Documented time point: newly diagnosed GD, antithyroid drugs for less than 3 months. Construction of the TCR library relied on RNA isolated from PBMCs. Building of the TCR beta libraries involved iRepertoire HTBI primers and Arm-PCR of CDR3 regions. TCRdb re-called the multiplex PCR reads with MiXCR, one entry per CDR3 protein. The sample carries 250,000 to 300,000 distinct CDR3 sequences, 15% to 20% recorded once. The sample was also linked to a second study, of T cells in Graves' hyperthyroidism and ophthalmopathy.

The source was peripheral blood mononuclear cells (PBMCs), collected at new diagnosis, from a patient treated with antithyroid drugs. These receptors all come from a woman aged 30 to 39 with Graves disease.

This clonotype came up many times. The chain links TRBV2 to TRBJ2-7, with D unresolved. Germline V gene sequence: CDR1 SNHLY, CDR2 FYNNEI. V lost 1 base and J lost 4, with 5 bases in between. The CDR3 is made up of 12 amino acids. CDR3 DNA sequence: TGTGCCAGCAGTGAAGAGCTATACGAGCAGTACTTC. Protein sequence: CASSEELYEQYF.

This clonotype was counted ten times or more. V and J are TRBV29-1 and TRBJ2-1, with D unclear. The CDR3 consists of 13 residues. Germline CDR1 SQVTM, CDR2 ANQGSEA. Deletions cut 4 bases from V and 0 bases from J, with 7 bases between. The CDR3 DNA reads as TGCAGCGTTGTCAGGAGCTCCTACAATGAGCAGTTCTTC. Translating gives CSVVRSSYNEQFF.

This clonotype came up many times. DNA for the CDR3: TGCGCCAGCAGTTGGGCTGTGGATGAAAAACTGTTTTTT. It translates to CASSWAVDEKLFF. V and J are TRBV5-1 and TRBJ1-4; D ambiguous. Germline values: CDR1 SGHRS, CDR2 YFSETQ. Trimming stripped 5 bases from V and 6 bases from J, with 11 bases between. This CDR3 has 13 amino acids. Looking up the rest from reference TRBV5-1 and TRBJ1-4 gives the full variable domain: KAGVTQTPRYLIKTRGQQVTLSCSPISGHRSVSWYQQTPGQGLQFLFEYFSETQRNKGNFPGRFSGRQFSNSRSEMNVSTLELGDSALYLCASSWAVDEKLFFGSGTQLSVL.

Details on this clonotype: A far larger clone lies a single base away; this is likely a read error. The chain joins TRBV11-2 to TRBJ2-1, with a weak D call TRBD2 (6 bases). This CDR3 region has 14 residues. Deletions cut 5 bases from V and 13 bases from J, with 21 bases between. Germline-derived CDR1 and CDR2 are SGHAT and FQNNGV. The CDR3 loop reads CASSTAGLQETQFF. Here the CDR3 DNA reads TGTGCCAGCAGCACTGCGGGGCTCCAAGAGACCCAGTTCTTC. Variable domain in full (rest from reference TRBV11-2 and TRBJ2-1): EAGVAQSPRYKIIEKRQSVAFWCNPISGHATLYWYQQILGQGPKLLIQFQNNGVVDDSQLPKDRFSAERLKGVDSTLKIQPAKLEDSAVYLCASSTAGLQETQFFGPGTRLTVL.

This clonotype was seen many times. This chain links TRBV14 with TRBJ2-2, with TRBD2 identical over 10 bases. There are 19 residues in the CDR3. In germline, CDR1 is SGHDN, CDR2 FVKESK. The J segment lost 4 bases and the V segment lost 1 base, leaving 12 bases of the junction unmatched. CDR3 region: CASSQAWLAGAALTGELFF. CDR3 nucleotide sequence: TGTGCCAGCAGCCAAGCATGGCTAGCGGGGGCTGCCCTCACCGGGGAGCTGTTTTTT.

This clonotype occurred many times. The chain is built from TRBV14 and TRBJ1-2; TRBD1 matches at 9 bases. The germline gives CDR1 SGHDN, CDR2 FVKESK. Trimming removed 3 bases from V and 2 bases from J; junction bases left unmatched: 7. The CDR3 length is 16 residues. The CDR3 DNA sequence: TGTGCCAGCAGCCAGCGTCCCGGGACAGGGAACTATGGCTACACCTTC. Protein: CASSQRPGTGNYGYTF.

This clonotype came up many times. The chain uses TRBV5-1 and TRBJ2-7, with a weak D call TRBD1 (6 bases). CDR3 length equals 14 residues. Germline V gene lookup returns CDR1 SGHRS and CDR2 YFSETQ. With 3 bases removed from V and 1 base from J, the gap between germline ends came to 11 bases. The CDR3 region is CASSYRDMSYEQYF. CDR3 nucleotide sequence: TGCGCCAGCAGCTACCGGGACATGTCCTACGAGCAGTACTTC.

Notes on this clonotype: It may be a read error: a sequence one base away is much more abundant. V gene TRBV12-3 or TRBV12-4 combines with J gene TRBJ2-6, with D unresolved. The CDR3 consists of 17 residues. The ends were cut back, 5 bases at V and 1 base at J, with 15 bases in the middle. The CDR3: CASSIDSVGSGANVLTF. DNA for the CDR3: TGTGCCAGCAGTATAGATTCGGTGGGATCTGGGGCCAACGTCCTGACTTTC.

This clonotype was seen at least ten times. The gene calls are TRBV20-1 and TRBJ2-3; TRBD1 matches 11 bases. The CDR3 length is 13 residues. Germline trimming cut 6 bases from V and 5 bases from J; bases unmatched to any gene: 4. CDR1 is DFQATT and CDR2 is SNEGSKA in the germline V gene (reference sequence). CDR3 sequence reads: CSAGTGGIDTQYF. The CDR3 DNA sequence: TGCAGTGCCGGGACAGGGGGTATAGATACGCAGTATTTT.

Remarks on this clonotype: One base separates it from a far larger clone, so it is likely a read error. The chain couples TRBV11-3 to TRBJ1-2; a possible D gene is TRBD1 (5 bases). The CDR3 is 12 residues long. Germline assignment: CDR1 SGHNT and CDR2 YENEEA. The V and J ends lost 7 bases and 8 bases respectively, with 14 bases between them. The CDR3 nucleotides are TGTGCCAGCAACCGGACAACGGTCGGCTACACCTTC. As protein: CASNRTTVGYTF.

This clonotype was seen at least ten times. The chain uses TRBV18 and TRBJ2-1; D remains unclear. Germline loops: CDR1 KGHSH, CDR2 LQKENI. The CDR3 is made up of 16 amino acids. V was clipped by 2 bases and J by 0 bases, with 11 bases between them. CDR3 nucleotides: TGTGCCAGCTCACCAAGAGTGGGAAGCTCCTACAATGAGCAGTTCTTC. Its protein is CASSPRVGSSYNEQFF.

This clonotype appeared many times. The chain carries TRBV10-2 and TRBJ2-4; 7 positions match TRBD1. The CDR3 spans 16 residues. Per germline, CDR1 WSHSY and CDR2 SAAADI. V lost 1 base and J lost 1; bases outside the gene matches: 4. The CDR3 spells CASSEFRQGAKNIQYF. In DNA form, the CDR3 reads TGCGCCAGCAGTGAGTTCCGACAGGGTGCCAAAAACATTCAGTACTTC.

This clonotype came up many times. The CDR3 spells CASSFLPRMVETQYF. CDR3 DNA: TGTGCCAGCAGCTTCCTTCCGAGGATGGTAGAGACCCAGTACTTC. The chain employs TRBV7-2 and TRBJ2-5; no clear D gene. There are 15 residues in the CDR3. CDR1 is SGHTA, CDR2 FQGNSA, per germline. Trimming pared 3 bases from V and 4 bases from J, leaving 15 bases between.

This clonotype was recorded many times. The chain is built from TRBV15 and TRBJ1-5; D not resolved. CDR1 and CDR2 (germline): LNHNV, YYDKDF (reference sequence). V was clipped by 5 bases and J by 3 bases, with 8 bases between them. CDR3 length: 13 residues. The CDR3 nucleotides read TGTGCCACCAGCGGACGTAACAATCAGCCCCAGCATTTT. Translation: CATSGRNNQPQHF.